One T cell receptor beta chain is described in this entry. Its matching antigen is unknown. Some clones are missing from TCRdb's copy, which holds only in-frame ones; the method was immunoSEQ multiplex PCR. The sample has around 10,000 clones; roughly 80% are singletons. The data originate from a study of T cells after posttransplantation cyclophosphamide. Broader study findings: Donor-recipient repertoire similarity was low at 1-2 months, rising over year one.

This CDR3 has 16 residues. Trimming pared 6 bases from V and 0 bases from J, leaving 12 bases between. From germline, CDR1 is ENHRY and CDR2 SYGVKD. Cyclophosphamide on days +3 and +4 followed busulfan-fludarabine conditioning and a marrow graft. The specimen comprised PBMCs, sampled after allogeneic stem cell transplant with posttransplant cyclophosphamide. J is TRBJ1-6 and V is TRBV10-3, with a possible D match to TRBD1 (6 bases). The origin of this receptor is a female patient aged 50-59 years who received an allogeneic stem cell transplant from a related donor, was CMV-positive, and had no GVHD. Some T cells may be supplied by the graft donor. DNA for the CDR3: TGTGCCATCAGACCAACAGGGAGCTCCTATAATTCACCCCTCCACTTT. This encodes CAIRPTGSSYNSPLHF.